This TCR beta chain was retrieved from a study of CD8+ T cells in alopecia areata. In the study overall: Treatment of the treated patients consisted of oral tofacitinib, 5 to 10 mg twice daily. Study-level findings and limits: Expanded CD8+ clones among the top 100, as well as scalp clonality, were significantly decreased by tofacitinib. Greater clonality was observed in lesional scalp samples, especially alopecia totalis/universalis, versus normal scalp.

This CDR3 comprises 16 residues. CDR1 and CDR2 from the germline V gene are SQVTM and ANQGSEA. The J segment lost 3 bases and the V segment lost 3 bases, leaving 10 bases of the junction unmatched. In each case, RNA was isolated and then reverse transcribed into cDNA as the sequencing template. Using immunoSEQ multiplex PCR, the repertoire was profiled, and TCRdb retains in-frame clones only, with some absent. The sample contains around 100,000 clones, about three fifths of which appear only once. As to this clone: What it binds is unknown.

Treatment of the sample: oral pan-JAK inhibitor, 5-10 mg twice daily. Sequencing was performed on CD8+ T cells sorted from blood, taken between weeks 55 and 65, from a patient treated with tofacitinib. The V call is TRBV29-1, the J call TRBJ2-1; TRBD1 matches 8 bases. The source of this sequence is a human donor with alopecia areata. Written as DNA, the CDR3 is TGCAGCGTTGATGGGTTCGGGACAGGAAACTACAATGAGCAGTTCTTC. This translates into CSVDGFGTGNYNEQFF.